This is a list of T cell receptor beta chains from one sample in a study of OX40 agonist ivuxolimab in advanced cancers. Sequenced by immunoSEQ multiplex PCR; TCRdb stores in-frame clones only, minus some. The table shows tens of thousands of clones, with more than 75% occurring only once. The starting material was CD4+ or CD8+ T cells sorted from blood, obtained in a trial of the OX40 agonist ivuxolimab. The receptors come from an adult with an advanced solid tumor such as melanoma, head and neck, liver or kidney cancer. Each CDR3 is given with its conserved first and last residue. D genes are given only for firm matches. A row's size may be missing; if present it is once, few, many or a size class.

j_call	d_call	v_call	clone_size	cdr3_length	cdr3_nt	cdr3_aa
TRBJ1-1	TRBD1	TRBV28	NA	14	TGTGCCAGCAGTATACGACAGGGGCCCACTGAAGCTTTCTTT	CASSIRQGPTEAFF
TRBJ1-2	TRBD1	TRBV19	once	13	TGTGCCAGTAGTATCCGACAGGGGAGAGGCTACACCTTC	CASSIRQGRGYTF
TRBJ2-3	NA	TRBV28	NA	14	TGTGCCAGCAGTTTAACTGGAAACACAGATACGCAGTATTTT	CASSLTGNTDTQYF
TRBJ2-4	NA	TRBV5-1	NA	15	TGCGCCAGCAGCTTGTCGGGTAGCGGTGGAAACATTCAGTACTTC	CASSLSGSGGNIQYF
TRBJ1-6	NA	TRBV4-3	NA	19	TGCGCCAGCAGCCAAGATGTGGACCGGGACGCCGAGGAGTATTCACCCCTCCACTTT	CASSQDVDRDAEEYSPLHF
TRBJ2-7	NA	TRBV11-2	NA	14	TGTGCCAGCAGCCCAGCGGGCCTCACCTACGAGCAGTACTTC	CASSPAGLTYEQYF
TRBJ2-2	TRBD2	TRBV11-2	NA	16	TGTGCCAGCCGTTCGGTGAGCGGGAGCGGCACCGGGGAGCTGTTTTTT	CASRSVSGSGTGELFF
TRBJ1-4	TRBD1	TRBV27	NA	14	TGTGCCAGCAGTTACACAGGGGCCCTTGAAAAACTGTTTTTT	CASSYTGALEKLFF
TRBJ2-3	TRBD2	TRBV18	NA	17	TGTGCCAGCTCACCAAAGGGCGGGAGCGTGGGGACAGATACGCAGTATTTT	CASSPKGGSVGTDTQYF
TRBJ1-6	NA	TRBV2	few	16	TGTGCCAGCAGGCACAGGGAAGGCTCCTATAATTCACCCCTCCACTTT	CASRHREGSYNSPLHF
TRBJ2-1	NA	TRBV28	NA	12	TGTGCCAGCGACCGATCCTACAATGAGCAGTTCTTC	CASDRSYNEQFF
TRBJ2-1	TRBD1	TRBV4-3	NA	11	TGCGCCAGCAGCGGGACAGGGGGCGTCTTCTTC	CASSGTGGVFF
TRBJ2-5	TRBD2	TRBV28	once	14	TGTGCCACAGGGACTAGCGGACCTCAAGAGACCCAGTACTTC	CATGTSGPQETQYF
TRBJ2-1	TRBD2	TRBV6-1	NA	14	TGTGCCAGCAGCCTACTTTGGGGGGGCAATGAGCAGTTCTTC	CASSLLWGGNEQFF
TRBJ1-2	NA	TRBV7-9	NA	14	TGTGCCAGCAGCTACACGGCGGCTAACTATGGCTACACCTTC	CASSYTAANYGYTF
TRBJ1-2	NA	TRBV21-1	NA	13	TGTGCCAGCAGCGGAAAGGAGGGGCATGGCTACACCTTC	CASSGKEGHGYTF
TRBJ1-5	NA	TRBV6-1	NA	14	TGTGCCAGCAGTGGGTACTATAGCAATCAGCCCCAGCATTTT	CASSGYYSNQPQHF
TRBJ2-1	TRBD2	TRBV7-9	NA	13	TGTGCCAGCAGCCCCACGAGGGAGGGTGAGCAGTTCTTC	CASSPTREGEQFF
TRBJ2-3	NA	TRBV27	NA	18	TGTGCCAGCAGGGAACGACTAGGGGACGGGAAAGGAGCAGATACGCAGTATTTT	CASRERLGDGKGADTQYF
TRBJ2-7	NA	TRBV7-9	NA	12	TGTGCCAGCAGCTTAGGCACCTACGAGCAGTACTTC	CASSLGTYEQYF
TRBJ1-3	NA	TRBV4-2	NA	14	TGTGCCAGCAGCTTGGACGGAGCTGGAAACACCATATATTTT	CASSLDGAGNTIYF
TRBJ1-2	NA	TRBV7-8	NA	13	TGTGCCAGCGGCCTCTCAGGAAACTATGGCTACACCTTC	CASGLSGNYGYTF
TRBJ1-1	NA	TRBV5-4	NA	14	TGTGCCAGCAGCTTGGGAGGCCGGGACACTGAAGCTTTCTTT	CASSLGGRDTEAFF
TRBJ2-3	NA	TRBV9	NA	14	TGTGCCAGCAGCGTAGCCGGTAGCCCTGATACGCAGTATTTT	CASSVAGSPDTQYF
TRBJ2-1	TRBD2	TRBV7-9	NA	16	TGTGCCAGCAGCTTAGATAGCGGGAGTAAGGCATGGGAGCAGTTCTTC	CASSLDSGSKAWEQFF
TRBJ2-2	TRBD1	TRBV5-1	once	17	TGCGCCAGCAGCTTACAGACAGGGGGCGGGAACACCGGGGAGCTGTTTTTT	CASSLQTGGGNTGELFF